This T cell receptor (beta chain) originates from a study of T cell changes during pregnancy in multiple sclerosis. The repertoire was sequenced with immunoSEQ multiplex PCR; TCRdb's copy has only in-frame clones and lacks some. The table records about 59,000 clones, about 93% of them present only once. Germline V gene data show CDR1 as MNHEY and CDR2 as SMNVEV (reference sequence). The CDR3 consists of 19 residues. V lost 6 bases, J lost 3 bases, and 26 bases lay in between. The rearrangement links TRBV27 to TRBJ1-4, with a possible D match to TRBD1 (5 bases). Specimen: CD8+ T cells from peripheral blood mononuclear cells, collected in the third trimester of pregnancy. The TCR originated in a female donor with multiple sclerosis, enrolled in a pregnancy study. This CDR3 reads CASRSLGTGDSPSNEKLFF. The CDR3 DNA follows: TGTGCCAGCAGGTCTCTCGGCACAGGTGATTCTCCATCTAATGAAAAACTGTTTTTT.